A selection of T cell receptor beta chains follows, all from one sample in a study of cytomegalovirus exposure and HLA in healthy donors. Measured with immunoSEQ multiplex PCR; TCRdb has only the in-frame clones, and not every one. The table shows roughly 180,000 clones, with about 82% occurring only once. The material sequenced was PBMCs. All receptors derive from a female donor in good health and CMV-seronegative. The CDR3 runs from the conserved cysteine through the conserved F or W. The order of the fields is J gene, V gene, D gene, clone size, CDR3 DNA, CDR3 protein. D genes are given only for firm matches. Rows may omit the clone size; those that give it use once, few, many or a size class.

J: TRBJ1-1
V: TRBV7-2
D: TRBD1
size: -
DNA: TGTGCCAGCAGCCCTCTCGGACAGGCGATCACTGAAGCTTTCTTT
CDR3: CASSPLGQAITEAFF

J: TRBJ1-1
V: TRBV7-3
D: -
size: -
DNA: TGTGCCAGCAGCTTGGAGGGGTTCACTGAAGCTTTCTTT
CDR3: CASSLEGFTEAFF

J: TRBJ2-5
V: TRBV7-9
D: -
size: -
DNA: TGTGCCAGCTCGGAGGGAGGCCACCAAGAGACCCAGTACTTC
CDR3: CASSEGGHQETQYF

J: TRBJ2-3
V: TRBV7-2
D: -
size: -
DNA: TGTGCCAGCACCCCTAGGTTTGGGGGGAGCGATACGCAGTATTTT
CDR3: CASTPRFGGSDTQYF

J: TRBJ1-5
V: TRBV27
D: -
size: -
DNA: TGTGCCAGCAGTTCGCGACAGGCTAGCAATCAGCCCCAGCATTTT
CDR3: CASSSRQASNQPQHF

J: TRBJ1-2
V: TRBV6-5
D: TRBD1
size: -
DNA: TGTGCCAGCAGTTCCATAAACAGGGGTGGCTACACCTTC
CDR3: CASSSINRGGYTF

J: TRBJ1-5
V: TRBV28
D: -
size: -
DNA: TGTGCCAGCAGGAAAATGAACACCAATCAGCCCCAGCATTTT
CDR3: CASRKMNTNQPQHF

J: TRBJ2-1
V: TRBV7-9
D: TRBD1
size: -
DNA: TGTGCCAGCAGCTCGACCCGGACAGGGGTTGTCCATGAGCAGTTCTTC
CDR3: CASSSTRTGVVHEQFF

J: TRBJ1-5
V: TRBV6-5
D: TRBD1
size: -
DNA: TGTGCCAGCAGAAGACAGGGTCCCCAGCATTTT
CDR3: CASRRQGPQHF

J: TRBJ2-7
V: TRBV11-2
D: TRBD2
size: -
DNA: TGTGCCAGCAGCTTAGTCGGGCCGGGGGGATACGAGCAGTACTTC
CDR3: CASSLVGPGGYEQYF

J: TRBJ2-7
V: TRBV6-6
D: TRBD2
size: -
DNA: TGTGCCAGCAGGTTGGGGGGGTCCTACGAGCAGTACTTC
CDR3: CASRLGGSYEQYF

J: TRBJ2-5
V: TRBV30
D: -
size: -
DNA: TGTGCCTGGAGTGTTCTGGGGGGTGTGCAGGAGACCCAGTACTTC
CDR3: CAWSVLGGVQETQYF

J: TRBJ1-2
V: TRBV4-2
D: TRBD1
size: -
DNA: TGTGCCAGCAGCCAAATTGCGGGACAGGGGGCGAGAGGCTACACCTTC
CDR3: CASSQIAGQGARGYTF

J: TRBJ2-3
V: TRBV7-6
D: TRBD2
size: -
DNA: TGTGCCAGCAGCCAACGCTACGGGACTAGCGGGTCAGATACGCAGTATTTT
CDR3: CASSQRYGTSGSDTQYF

J: TRBJ2-1
V: TRBV5-1
D: TRBD2
size: -
DNA: TGCGCCAGCAGCCTGGCGGGGGGGCCGGGAATTGAGCAGTTCTTC
CDR3: CASSLAGGPGIEQFF

J: TRBJ1-6
V: TRBV9
D: -
size: -
DNA: TGTGCCAGCAGCGTAGGATCAGCCGGGTCACCCCTCCACTTT
CDR3: CASSVGSAGSPLHF

J: TRBJ2-4
V: TRBV28
D: TRBD2
size: -
DNA: TGTGCCACGGGGACTAGCGGGAGAAGGAACAGTCAGTACTTC
CDR3: CATGTSGRRNSQYF

J: TRBJ2-1
V: TRBV5-1
D: -
size: -
DNA: TGCGCCAGCAGCTTGGACGGGAACAATGAGCAGTTCTTC
CDR3: CASSLDGNNEQFF

J: TRBJ2-2
V: TRBV5-6
D: -
size: -
DNA: TGTGCCAGCAGCTTTAGTGCCGGGGAGCTGTTTTTT
CDR3: CASSFSAGELFF

J: TRBJ1-4
V: TRBV27
D: TRBD1
size: -
DNA: TGTGCCAGCACAAACAGGGGGAGGTATGAAAAACTGTTTTTT
CDR3: CASTNRGRYEKLFF

J: TRBJ1-1
V: TRBV9
D: -
size: -
DNA: TGTGCCAGCAGCGGTACAGTTACCACTGAAGCTTTCTTT
CDR3: CASSGTVTTEAFF

J: TRBJ2-1
V: TRBV9
D: TRBD2
size: -
DNA: TGTGCCAGCAGCGTAGGGGTCGGGGGGGCCTTAACGTACAATGAGCAGTTCTTC
CDR3: CASSVGVGGALTYNEQFF

J: TRBJ2-1
V: TRBV7-6
D: -
size: -
DNA: TGTGCCAGCAGCTCGGGCAATGAGCAGTTCTTC
CDR3: CASSSGNEQFF

J: TRBJ1-1
V: TRBV7-9
D: -
size: -
DNA: TGTGCCAGCAGCTCCCTCTCCGGTGAAGCTTTCTTT
CDR3: CASSSLSGEAFF

J: TRBJ1-1
V: TRBV19
D: TRBD1
size: few
DNA: TGTGCCAGTAGTCCGTGGACAGGGACGCAGACTGAAGCTTTCTTT
CDR3: CASSPWTGTQTEAFF

J: TRBJ2-2
V: TRBV6-5
D: TRBD1
size: once
DNA: TGTGCCAGCAGGCAACAGGGGTCGAACACCGGGGAGCTGTTTTTT
CDR3: CASRQQGSNTGELFF

J: TRBJ2-7
V: TRBV7-8
D: -
size: once
DNA: TGTGCCAGCAGCTTAGTCGGCGGGCTCTACGAGCAGTACTTC
CDR3: CASSLVGGLYEQYF

J: TRBJ2-7
V: TRBV5-6
D: -
size: -
DNA: TGTGCCAGCCATAGAGGCTACGAGCAGTACTTC
CDR3: CASHRGYEQYF

J: TRBJ2-1
V: TRBV7-3
D: -
size: -
DNA: TGTGCCAGCAGCCCCCTGAGGACCCCGGAGGCGAATGAGCAGTTCTTC
CDR3: CASSPLRTPEANEQFF

J: TRBJ1-6
V: TRBV27
D: -
size: -
DNA: TGTGCCAGCACCGAAGGGGGGGGACAAATTAATTCACCCCTCCACTTT
CDR3: CASTEGGGQINSPLHF

J: TRBJ1-3
V: TRBV6-6
D: -
size: -
DNA: TGTGCCAGCAGTCGAGGCCAAGCGAGGAACACCATATATTTT
CDR3: CASSRGQARNTIYF

J: TRBJ1-3
V: TRBV7-2
D: -
size: -
DNA: TGTGCCAGCAGCTTAGTGGCGGGGTTGGTAGGAAACACCATATATTTT
CDR3: CASSLVAGLVGNTIYF

J: TRBJ2-7
V: TRBV14
D: -
size: -
DNA: TGTGCCAGCAGCCAAGCCAGGGGGGCCTACGAGCAGTACTTC
CDR3: CASSQARGAYEQYF

J: TRBJ1-1
V: TRBV6-1
D: -
size: once
DNA: TGTGCCAGCAGTGACCCTACAGAGCTCAACATGAACACTGAAGCTTTCTTT
CDR3: CASSDPTELNMNTEAFF

J: TRBJ1-2
V: TRBV4-2
D: -
size: -
DNA: TGTGCCAGCAGCCAAGACTGGGACATTTACGGCTACACCTTC
CDR3: CASSQDWDIYGYTF